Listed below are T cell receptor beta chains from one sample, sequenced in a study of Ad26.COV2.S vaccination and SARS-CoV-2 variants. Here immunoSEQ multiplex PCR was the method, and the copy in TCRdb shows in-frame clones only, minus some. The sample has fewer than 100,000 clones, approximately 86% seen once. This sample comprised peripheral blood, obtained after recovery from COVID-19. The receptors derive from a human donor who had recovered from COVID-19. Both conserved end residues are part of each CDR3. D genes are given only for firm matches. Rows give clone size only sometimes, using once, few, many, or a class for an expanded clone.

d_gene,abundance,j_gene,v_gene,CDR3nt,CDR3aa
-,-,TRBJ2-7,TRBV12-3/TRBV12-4,TGTGCCAGCAGTCTTGTGGAGAGCGAGCAGTACTTC,CASSLVESEQYF
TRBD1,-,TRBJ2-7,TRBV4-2,TGTGCCAGCAGCCAGGCCGACAGGGGTTCCTACGAGCAGTACTTC,CASSQADRGSYEQYF
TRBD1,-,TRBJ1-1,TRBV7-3,TGTGCCAGCAGCCCGACAGGGGCCAGGGTAAACACTGAAGCTTTCTTT,CASSPTGARVNTEAFF
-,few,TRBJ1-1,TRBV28,TGTGCCAGCAGTTTGAGCCACAACACTGAAGCTTTCTTT,CASSLSHNTEAFF
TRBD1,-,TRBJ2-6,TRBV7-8,TGTGCCAGCAGCGTGGGGACAGGGGGCATGGCTGGGGCCAACGTCCTGACTTTC,CASSVGTGGMAGANVLTF
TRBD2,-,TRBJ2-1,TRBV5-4,TGTGCCAGCAGCTTGGAAGTAGCGGGAGATGAGCAGTTCTTC,CASSLEVAGDEQFF
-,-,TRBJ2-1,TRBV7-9,TGTGCCAGCAGCTTAGATCCGGGGGCTGCCTACAATGAGCAGTTCTTC,CASSLDPGAAYNEQFF
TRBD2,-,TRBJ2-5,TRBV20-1,TGCAGTGCTAGTTTAGCGGGAGGACAAGAGACCCAGTACTTC,CSASLAGGQETQYF
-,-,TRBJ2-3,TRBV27,TGTGCCAGCAGCTCCCACGCCCTGGGGCCAGATACGCAGTATTTT,CASSSHALGPDTQYF
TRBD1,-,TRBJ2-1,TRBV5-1,TGCGCCAGCAGCTCCGGGACAGGGTACAATGAGCAGTTCTTC,CASSSGTGYNEQFF
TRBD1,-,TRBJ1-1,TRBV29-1,TGCAGCGTCCAAGCCTGGGACAGCGCTAACACTGAAGCTTTCTTT,CSVQAWDSANTEAFF
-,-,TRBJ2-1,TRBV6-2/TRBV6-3,TGTGCCAGCAGTTACTCGATGGCAGGGGGCGGGGGATACAATGAGCAGTTCTTC,CASSYSMAGGGGYNEQFF
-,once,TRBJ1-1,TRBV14,TGTGCCAGCAGCCCATTGGGGGCTCGAGCTTTCTTT,CASSPLGARAFF
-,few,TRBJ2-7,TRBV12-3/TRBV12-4,TGTGCCAGCAGTTTGGGCAGCCCCTACGAGCAGTACTTC,CASSLGSPYEQYF
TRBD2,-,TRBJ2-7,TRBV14,TGTGCCAGCAGCCAAGCAAGACTAGCGGGAGGGGTCGAGCAGTACTTC,CASSQARLAGGVEQYF
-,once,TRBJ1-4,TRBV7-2,TGTGCCAGCAGCTTAGAGTTCGGGGGAAAACTGTTTTTT,CASSLEFGGKLFF
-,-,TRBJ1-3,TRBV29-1,TGCAGCGCGGGGCATGCCTCTCTCTCTGGAAACACCATATATTTT,CSAGHASLSGNTIYF
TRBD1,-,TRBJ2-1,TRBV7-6,TGTGCCAGCAGCCCGCAATCGACAGGGGGGCCCTACAATGAGCAGTTCTTC,CASSPQSTGGPYNEQFF
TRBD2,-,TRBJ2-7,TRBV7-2,TGTGCCAGCAGCTTAGGTCTAGCGGGAGATGCCTACGAGCAGTACTTC,CASSLGLAGDAYEQYF
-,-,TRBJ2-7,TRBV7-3,TGTGCCAGCAGCTTAACCCAGGGGTGGGAGCAGTACTTC,CASSLTQGWEQYF
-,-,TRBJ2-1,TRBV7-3,TGTGCCAGCAGCTTAGATCTGGGACTTGAGCAGTTCTTC,CASSLDLGLEQFF
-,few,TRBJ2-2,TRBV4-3,TGCGCCAGCAACCCCGGGACCGGGGAGCTGTTTTTT,CASNPGTGELFF
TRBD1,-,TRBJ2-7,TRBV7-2,TGTGCCAGCAGCCCCGCTCGGGACAGGGGGCAGTACTTC,CASSPARDRGQYF
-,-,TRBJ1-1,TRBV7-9,TGTGCCAGCAGCTTAAGGGAGAACACTGAAGCTTTCTTT,CASSLRENTEAFF
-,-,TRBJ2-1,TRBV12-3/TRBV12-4,TGTGCCAGCAGCTCGGCCAGCAATGAGCAGTTCTTC,CASSSASNEQFF
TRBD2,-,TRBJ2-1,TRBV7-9,TGTGCCAGCAGCTTAGAAGCGGGAGTCTTCAATGAGCAGTTCTTC,CASSLEAGVFNEQFF
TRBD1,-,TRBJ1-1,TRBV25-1,TGTGCCAGCAGTGAAATAGGAGCAGGGGGCACTGAAGCTTTCTTT,CASSEIGAGGTEAFF
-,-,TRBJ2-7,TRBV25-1,TGTGCCAGCAGTGGGGCCGCGAGTGGCAGGGGCTCCTACGAGCAGTACTTC,CASSGAASGRGSYEQYF
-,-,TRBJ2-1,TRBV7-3,TGTGCCAGCAGCCCGACGAACTTGTACGGGGGTGAGCAGTTCTTC,CASSPTNLYGGEQFF
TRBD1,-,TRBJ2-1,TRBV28,TGTGCCAGCAGTACCTGGACAGGGGGGAAGGGCAATGAGCAGTTCTTC,CASSTWTGGKGNEQFF
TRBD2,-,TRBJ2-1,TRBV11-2,TGTGCCAGCAGCTCCCCACGGGAGGGGAGGCACAATGAGCAGTTCTTC,CASSSPREGRHNEQFF
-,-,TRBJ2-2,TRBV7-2,TGTGCCAGCAGCTTAAGAGTAACCGGGGAGCTGTTTTTT,CASSLRVTGELFF
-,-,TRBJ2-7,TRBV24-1,TGTGCCACCAGTGATTTGGGGCAGGGTAGTAACTACGAGCAGTACTTC,CATSDLGQGSNYEQYF
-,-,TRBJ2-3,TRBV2,TGTGCCAGCAGTGAAGAGGTCCCCGGGACGTCCACAGATACGCAGTATTTT,CASSEEVPGTSTDTQYF
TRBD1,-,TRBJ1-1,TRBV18,TGTGCCAGCTCACCATCGACTACAGGGGGTACTGAAGCTTTCTTT,CASSPSTTGGTEAFF
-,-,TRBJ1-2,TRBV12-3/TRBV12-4,TGTGCCAGCAGTTTAGGCGGGGGTGGCTACACCTTC,CASSLGGGGYTF
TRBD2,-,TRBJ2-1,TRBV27,TGTGCCAGCAGTTTTTATACTAGCGGGAGCCCCAATGAGCAGTTCTTC,CASSFYTSGSPNEQFF
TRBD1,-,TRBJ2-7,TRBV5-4,TGTGCCAGCAGCTTTGGGACAGGGTTTTCCTACGAGCAGTACTTC,CASSFGTGFSYEQYF
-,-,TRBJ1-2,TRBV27,TGTGCCAGCAGCAAGCAGGAGAACTATGGCTACACCTTC,CASSKQENYGYTF
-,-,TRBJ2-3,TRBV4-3,TGCGCCAGCAGCCAGGGGCGAGCGGGCACAGATACGCAGTATTTT,CASSQGRAGTDTQYF